A selection of T cell receptor beta chains follows, all from one sample in a study of blood T cell repertoires in COVID-19. Assay: immunoSEQ multiplex PCR; the TCRdb copy retains only in-frame clones and omits some. The data hold roughly 120,000 clones, with roughly 80% observed a single time. Sequences were obtained from peripheral blood. The receptors here all came from a man aged 45 to 65 with acute or convalescent COVID-19. The conserved cysteine and the conserved F or W are not part of the CDR3 here.

v_call,cdr3_aa
TRBV3-1/TRBV3-2,ASSQARDTAWGGNTIY
TRBV2,ASSDSGGGNYNEQF
TRBV24-1,ATSDDRARGYT
TRBV2,ASNYQGAANTEAF
TRBV29-1,SAKRAGGGYGYT
TRBV12-3/TRBV12-4,ATARGWNTEAF
TRBV5-1,ASSATGDGGNTIY
TRBV7-9,ASSSPDRFSIYEQY
TRBV27,ASSPPRIAGEFKTF
TRBV19,ASSIRTGVNQPQH
TRBV7-6,ASRPGSRSYEQY
TRBV10-1,ASSDRTSPNNEQF
TRBV5-1,ASSLGGPSNYGYT
TRBV5-6,ASSPGATAYEQY
TRBV13,ASSTPGGARGYT
TRBV10-1,ASSAGGSRYNEQF
TRBV29-1,SVEFQYSGYT
TRBV7-8,ASSLPGSSYNSPLH
TRBV7-8,ASSLAGTRTGSSPLH
TRBV6-2/TRBV6-3,ASSRSGTGLF
TRBV5-5,ASSLGLAVGYEQY
TRBV11-2,ASSLGRPPADTQY
TRBV2,ASTRRGGYQETQY
TRBV7-2,ASSLSQGITEAF
TRBV28,ASRRTVNQPQH
TRBV6-1,ASSEADTRNEQF
TRBV7-6,ASSSRRGLADARYEQY
TRBV24-1,ATSGPGQGAISGTDTQY
TRBV10-3,AISESTLGTNTGELF
TRBV6-6,ASSYSGQTNTEAF
TRBV10-3,AISETRAGTGGDEQF
TRBV11-2,ASSFEAELSYEQY
TRBV11-2,ASSSSQGAMPDTQY
TRBV29-1,SVVLGVNTEAF
TRBV11-2,ASSTNGNEQF
TRBV19,ATKRQGEPHSGANVLT
TRBV6-5,ASRASRGLGGYT
TRBV27,ASSSLTSDSYEQY
TRBV9,ASSERSGRWYEQY
TRBV30,AWSVPGRTGASYEQY
TRBV24-1,AIGLAGSTDTQY
TRBV7-9,ASSLFGTGGSEQY
TRBV7-9,ASSFPSTTNEKLF
TRBV10-1,ASSEGGVQETQY
TRBV5-4,ATSEGGGSTDTQY
TRBV5-1,ASSPGTLERLGYT
TRBV29-1,SVEIGGNEQY